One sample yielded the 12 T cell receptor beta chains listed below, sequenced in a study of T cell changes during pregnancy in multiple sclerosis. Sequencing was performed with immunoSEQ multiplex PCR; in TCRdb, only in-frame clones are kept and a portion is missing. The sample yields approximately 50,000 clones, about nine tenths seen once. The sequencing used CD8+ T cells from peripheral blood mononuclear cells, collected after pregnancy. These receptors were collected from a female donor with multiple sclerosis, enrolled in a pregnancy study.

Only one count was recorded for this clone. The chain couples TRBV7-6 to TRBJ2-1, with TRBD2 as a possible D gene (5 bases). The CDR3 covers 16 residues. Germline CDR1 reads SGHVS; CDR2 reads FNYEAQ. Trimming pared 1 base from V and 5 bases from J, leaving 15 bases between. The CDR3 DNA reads TGTGCCAGCAGCTTAGAGGACTCCCGACCAAACAATGAGCAGTTCTTC. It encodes CASSLEDSRPNNEQFF.

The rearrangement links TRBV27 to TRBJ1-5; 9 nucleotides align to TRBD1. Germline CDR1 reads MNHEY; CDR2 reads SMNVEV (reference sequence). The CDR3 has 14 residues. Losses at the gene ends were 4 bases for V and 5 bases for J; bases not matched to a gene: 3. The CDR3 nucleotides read TGTGCCAGCAGTTACAGGGGGCAGCATCAGCCCCAGCATTTT. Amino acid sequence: CASSYRGQHQPQHF.

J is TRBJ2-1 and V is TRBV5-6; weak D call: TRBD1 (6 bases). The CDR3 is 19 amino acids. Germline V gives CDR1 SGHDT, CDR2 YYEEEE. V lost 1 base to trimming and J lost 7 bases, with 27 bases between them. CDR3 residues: CASSLKGQLTGGVWNEQFF. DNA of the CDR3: TGTGCCAGCAGCTTGAAGGGGCAATTGACAGGAGGTGTCTGGAATGAGCAGTTCTTC.

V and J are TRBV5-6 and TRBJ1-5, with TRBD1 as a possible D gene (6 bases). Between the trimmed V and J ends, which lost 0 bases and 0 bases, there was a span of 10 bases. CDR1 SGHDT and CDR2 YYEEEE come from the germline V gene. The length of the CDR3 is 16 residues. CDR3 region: CASSLGGGASNQPQHF. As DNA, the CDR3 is TGTGCCAGCAGCTTGGGTGGGGGGGCTAGCAATCAGCCCCAGCATTTT.

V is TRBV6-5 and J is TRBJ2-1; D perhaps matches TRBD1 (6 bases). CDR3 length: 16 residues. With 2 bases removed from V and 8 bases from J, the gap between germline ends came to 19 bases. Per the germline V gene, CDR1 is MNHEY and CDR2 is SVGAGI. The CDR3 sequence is CASSYRQGTFGDEQFF. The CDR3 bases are TGTGCCAGCAGTTACCGGCAGGGGACATTCGGGGATGAGCAGTTCTTC.

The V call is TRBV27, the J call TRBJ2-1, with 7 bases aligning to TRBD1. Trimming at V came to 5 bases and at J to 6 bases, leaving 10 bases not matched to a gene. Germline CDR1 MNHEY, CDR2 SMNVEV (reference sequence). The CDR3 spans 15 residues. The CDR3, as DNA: TGTGCCAGCAGTCCAGACAGGGTACACGGCAATGAGCAGTTCTTC. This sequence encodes CASSPDRVHGNEQFF.

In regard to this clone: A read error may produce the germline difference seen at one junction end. Here the CDR3 reads CASSGGAPELDF. The CDR3 nucleotides are TGTGCCAGCAGCGGGGGCGCCCCGGAATTAGACTTC. The V and J genes are TRBV5-4 and TRBJ1-2; the D gene is possibly TRBD1 (6 bases). Germline V gives CDR1 SGHNT, CDR2 YYREEE (reference sequence). This CDR3 is built from 12 residues.

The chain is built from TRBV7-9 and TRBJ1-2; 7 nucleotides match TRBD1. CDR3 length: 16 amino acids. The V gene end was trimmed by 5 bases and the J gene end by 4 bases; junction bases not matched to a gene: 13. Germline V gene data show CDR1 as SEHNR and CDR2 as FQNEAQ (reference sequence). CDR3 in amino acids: CASSAHDRDSLYGYTF. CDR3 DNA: TGTGCCAGCAGCGCACATGACCGGGACAGCCTCTATGGCTACACCTTC.

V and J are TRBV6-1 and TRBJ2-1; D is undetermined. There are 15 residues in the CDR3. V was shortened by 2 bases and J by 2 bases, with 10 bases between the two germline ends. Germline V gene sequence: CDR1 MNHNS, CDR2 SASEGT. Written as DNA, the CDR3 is TGTGCCAGCAGTGAACTCGCTAGTCCCTACAATGAGCAGTTCTTC. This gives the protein CASSELASPYNEQFF.

The chain's CDR3 is CASSLLGTQHF. As DNA, the CDR3 is TGTGCCAGCAGCTTACTGGGCACCCAGCATTTT. The rearrangement joins TRBV7-3 to TRBJ1-5, with no clear D. The CDR3 extends over 11 amino acids. With 2 bases removed from V and 11 bases from J, the gap between germline ends came to 7 bases. The germline V gene has CDR1 SGHTA and CDR2 FQGTGA.

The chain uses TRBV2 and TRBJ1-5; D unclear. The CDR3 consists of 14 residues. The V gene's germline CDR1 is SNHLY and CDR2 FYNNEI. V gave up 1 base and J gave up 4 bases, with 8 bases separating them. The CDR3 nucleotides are TGTGCCAGCAGTGAAGGTCGGGAAAATCAGCCCCAGCATTTT. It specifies CASSEGRENQPQHF. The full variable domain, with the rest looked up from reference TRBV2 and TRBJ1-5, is EPEVTQTPSHQVTQMGQEVILRCVPISNHLYFYWYRQILGQKVEFLVSFYNNEISEKSEIFDDQFSVERPDGSNFTLKIRSTKLEDSAMYFCASSEGRENQPQHFGDGTRLSIL.

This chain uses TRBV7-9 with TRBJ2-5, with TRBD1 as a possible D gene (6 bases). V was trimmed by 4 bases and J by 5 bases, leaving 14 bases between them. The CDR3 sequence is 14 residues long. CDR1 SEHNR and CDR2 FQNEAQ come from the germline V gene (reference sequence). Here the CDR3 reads CASSSDSPRETQYF. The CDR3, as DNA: TGTGCCAGCAGCTCGGACAGTCCGAGGGAGACCCAGTACTTC. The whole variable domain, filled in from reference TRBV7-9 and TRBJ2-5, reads DTGVSQNPRHKITKRGQNVTFRCDPISEHNRLYWYRQTLGQGPEFLTYFQNEAQLEKSRLLSDRFSAERPKGSFSTLEIQRTEQGDSAMYLCASSSDSPRETQYFGPGTRLLVL.